A single sample is the source of the 8 T cell receptor beta chains below, sequenced in a study of Graves' ophthalmopathy and Graves' hyperthyroidism. Amplified material comprised TCR beta CDR3 regions derived from RNA transcripts. RT-PCR with HTBI primers came first, then second-round multiplex PCR. TCRdb passed the multiplex PCR reads through MiXCR, listing each CDR3 protein once. The data show 200,000 to 300,000 distinct CDR3 sequences, with around 50% seen just once and roughly 50% held by the top ten. The sequencing input was peripheral blood. The origin of the receptors is an adult man with Graves' ophthalmopathy.

The chain carries TRBV6-5 and TRBJ1-1, with D perhaps matching TRBD1 (5 bases). CDR1 and CDR2 (germline): MNHEY, SVGAGI. V gave up 8 bases and J gave up 6 bases, with 13 bases separating them. The CDR3 contains 12 residues. Here the CDR3 reads CASSTRGPEAFF. CDR3 bases: TGTGCCAGCTCAACAAGGGGACCTGAAGCTTTCTTT.

The gene calls are TRBV7-9 and TRBJ1-1; tentative D call: TRBD1 (6 bases). V lost 0 bases to trimming and J lost 6 bases, with 11 bases between them. CDR3 length: 14 amino acids. The germline V gene encodes CDR1 SEHNR and CDR2 FQNEAQ (reference sequence). The CDR3 sequence: CASSLAQGRPEAFF. In DNA form, the CDR3 reads TGTGCCAGCAGCTTAGCGCAGGGGAGGCCTGAAGCTTTCTTT.

Many counts were recorded for this clonotype. The chain has TRBV10-3 and TRBJ2-3, with D possibly TRBD2 on 5 matching bases. This CDR3 comprises 14 residues. Per the germline V gene, CDR1 is ENHRY and CDR2 is SYGVKD. The ends were cut back, 7 bases at V and 0 bases at J, with 11 bases in the middle. The CDR3 DNA follows: TGTGCCATCACAAGCGGCGGCAGCACAGATACGCAGTATTTT. This codes for CAITSGGSTDTQYF.

V usage is TRBV7-9 and J usage is TRBJ2-1; D is perhaps TRBD2 (5 bases). There are 14 residues in the CDR3. Trimming took 1 base from V and 8 from J, leaving 12 bases between them. CDR1 and CDR2 (germline): SEHNR, FQNEAQ (reference sequence). The CDR3: CASSLGRTGYEQFF. CDR3 coding DNA: TGTGCCAGCAGCTTAGGCCGGACTGGGTATGAGCAGTTCTTC. Full variable domain (remainder filled in from reference TRBV7-9 and TRBJ2-1): DTGVSQNPRHKITKRGQNVTFRCDPISEHNRLYWYRQTLGQGPEFLTYFQNEAQLEKSRLLSDRFSAERPKGSFSTLEIQRTEQGDSAMYLCASSLGRTGYEQFFGPGTRLTVL.

Only a few counts were recorded for this clonotype. This rearrangement joins TRBV7-2 to TRBJ2-5; tentative D call: TRBD2 (5 bases). This CDR3 spans 14 amino acids. Germline-derived CDR1 and CDR2 are SGHTA and FQGNSA. The V gene lost 5 bases and the J gene lost 5 bases, with 15 bases spanning the gap. The CDR3 region has the DNA TGTGCCAGCAGCAAAATCAGCGGTGAGGAGACCCAGTACTTC. This translates into CASSKISGEETQYF.

In regard to this clonotype: One end of the junction does not line up with germline, which may come from a read error. The gene calls are TRBV9 and TRBJ1-6; the match to TRBD1 covers 9 bases. Germline V CDR1 and CDR2: SGDLS, YYNGEE. The CDR3 contains 15 residues. The chain's CDR3 is CASSLGTGKYSPLHF. CDR3 coding DNA: TGCGCCAGCAGCCTGGGGACAGGGAAGTATTCACCCCTCCACTTT.

Turning to this clonotype: The junction departs from the called germline gene at one end, perhaps through a read error. The V gene is TRBV9, the J gene TRBJ2-2; D tentatively fits TRBD1 or TRBD2 (5 bases each). Per germline, CDR1 SGDLS and CDR2 YYNGEE. CDR3 size: 14 residues. The CDR3 coding sequence is TGCGCCAGCAGCCCCGAAGGGGACGGCGGGGAGCTGTTTTTT. Residues: CASSPEGDGGELFF.

This clonotype came up a few times. CDR3: CSARGVQLTNEKLFF. The CDR3 DNA follows: TGCAGTGCTAGAGGGGTACAGTTAACTAATGAAAAACTGTTTTTT. The J gene is TRBJ1-4, the V gene TRBV20-1; no definite D call. Trimming cost V 1 base and J 1 base, with 10 bases left between them. Germline CDR1 DFQATT, CDR2 SNEGSKA (reference sequence). The CDR3 has 15 amino acids.